This T cell receptor (beta chain) was sequenced during a study of T cell responses to AZD1222 COVID-19 vaccine. This clone qualifies as medium-sized. The data were produced by immunoSEQ multiplex PCR, yet TCRdb's version contains in-frame clones alone and is incomplete. The data contain tens of thousands of clones, roughly 86% of them singletons. The CDR3 is 15 amino acids. In germline, CDR1 is SGHNT, CDR2 YYREEE (reference sequence). V dropped 5 bases and J dropped 4 bases, with 18 bases sitting between them. V and J are TRBV5-4 and TRBJ1-1, with D possibly TRBD1 on 6 matching bases. This TCR came from an adult in good health. The sequencing used peripheral blood, collected on day 0 of AZD1222 vaccination. CDR3 coding DNA: TGTGCCAGCAGTCCACCGGGGGCGCGGGCCACTGAAGCTTTCTTT. Translation gives CASSPPGARATEAFF. Filled out from reference TRBV5-4 and TRBJ1-1, the complete variable domain reads ETGVTQSPTHLIKTRGQQVTLRCSSQSGHNTVSWYQQALGQGPQFIFQYYREEENGRGNFPPRFSGLQFPNYSSELNVNALELDDSALYLCASSPPGARATEAFFGQGTRLTVV.